This T cell receptor (beta chain) was obtained from a study of T cells in Graves' hyperthyroidism and ophthalmopathy. V lost 4 bases, J lost 6 bases, and 16 bases lay in between. The V gene's germline CDR1 is SEHNR and CDR2 FQNEAQ (reference sequence). This CDR3 has 15 amino acids. Newly diagnosed hyperthyroidism patients aged 18 to 65 years had disease lasting under 2 months. Orbital computed tomography and thyroid ultrasound, together with serum TRAb and thyroxine and clinical symptoms, were used for diagnoses. Source material for PBMCs was more than 7.5 ml fresh peripheral blood. Regarding the study as a whole: Blood held most thyroid clonotypes expanded above 0.001 frequency.

This clonotype was counted at least ten times. Its antigen is still unknown. Regions amplified from RNA transcripts were the TCR beta CDR3 regions. Initially, a first-round RT-PCR of the TCR CDR3 employed the HTBI primer set. TCRdb reanalysed the multiplex PCR reads using MiXCR and keeps one entry per CDR3 protein. Altogether about 200,000 distinct CDR3 sequences are present, around 20% being singletons, with the ten largest covering about 45%. The sequencing sample was made of blood. The clonotype was recovered from a man aged 35 to 55 with Graves' hyperthyroidism. This chain links TRBV7-9 with TRBJ2-1; D is ambiguous. The CDR3 region is CASSSPLDGVNEQFF. In DNA form, the CDR3 reads TGTGCCAGCAGCTCCCCTCTGGATGGGGTCAATGAGCAGTTCTTC. Supplemented by reference TRBV7-9 and TRBJ2-1, the full variable domain reads DTGVSQNPRHKITKRGQNVTFRCDPISEHNRLYWYRQTLGQGPEFLTYFQNEAQLEKSRLLSDRFSAERPKGSFSTLEIQRTEQGDSAMYLCASSSPLDGVNEQFFGPGTRLTVL.